This entry lists 23 T cell receptor beta chains sequenced from one sample in a study of shared clonotypes between healthy human individuals. The repertoire was sequenced with immunoSEQ multiplex PCR; TCRdb's copy has only in-frame clones and lacks some. The sample lists about 490,000 clones; 70% to 85% were seen once. Specimen: PBMCs. The receptors come from a woman between 35 and 50 years old in good health. Some clones in this sample may be carry-over from other donors' samples.

The CDR3 loop reads CASSLNPGGGTEAFF. The CDR3 DNA reads TGCGCCAGCAGTCTCAACCCCGGGGGCGGCACTGAAGCTTTCTTT. This sequence joins TRBV5-1 and TRBJ1-1; perhaps TRBD1 as D (6 bases). CDR1 SGHRS and CDR2 YFSETQ come from the germline V gene. The V and J ends lost 5 bases and 4 bases respectively, with 18 bases between them. The CDR3 totals 15 residues. The full variable domain, completed using reference TRBV5-1 and TRBJ1-1, is KAGVTQTPRYLIKTRGQQVTLSCSPISGHRSVSWYQQTPGQGLQFLFEYFSETQRNKGNFPGRFSGRQFSNSRSEMNVSTLELGDSALYLCASSLNPGGGTEAFFGQGTRLTVV.

The V gene is TRBV29-1, the J gene TRBJ2-5, with 8 bases aligning to TRBD2. V trimming: 1 base; J trimming: 4 bases; junction bases outside the gene matches: 2. The CDR3 has 13 residues. Germline V gene lookup returns CDR1 SQVTM and CDR2 ANQGSEA. DNA for the CDR3: TGCAGCGTTGAAGGGCTAGCGGGAGAGACCCAGTACTTC. It encodes CSVEGLAGETQYF.

The J gene is TRBJ1-2, the V gene TRBV5-4, with no clear D. Germline V CDR1 and CDR2: SGHNT, YYREEE (reference sequence). CDR3 length: 14 residues. The V gene lost 0 bases and the J gene lost 8 bases, with 14 bases spanning the gap. The CDR3 protein is CASSLAQKTRGYTF. For the CDR3, the DNA is TGTGCCAGCAGCTTGGCACAAAAAACACGAGGCTACACCTTC.

The V and J genes are TRBV27 and TRBJ1-2, with D uncertain. In germline, CDR1 is MNHEY, CDR2 SMNVEV (reference sequence). The CDR3 runs to 13 residues. V dropped 4 bases and J dropped 3 bases, with 9 bases sitting between them. The CDR3 spells CASSSEVDYGYTF. For the CDR3, the DNA is TGTGCCAGCAGTTCTGAAGTAGACTATGGCTACACCTTC.

The sample holds a few counts of this clone. As DNA, the CDR3 is TGTGCCAGCAGCCTGGAACAGAGGGGGGGAGTATCCTACGAGCAGTACTTC. This translates into CASSLEQRGGVSYEQYF. The chain carries TRBV5-6 and TRBJ2-7; possible D gene TRBD2, 7 bases. The germline gives CDR1 SGHDT, CDR2 YYEEEE. V was shortened by 4 bases and J by 1 base, with 21 bases between the two germline ends. The CDR3 runs 17 residues.

A note on this clone: This may arise from a read error, as a much more abundant clone is one base away. The chain joins TRBV28 to TRBJ2-7; the D call may be TRBD1 or TRBD2 (5 bases each). The V gene lost 7 bases and the J gene lost 0 bases, with 25 bases spanning the gap. Germline CDR1 is MDHEN and CDR2 is SYDVKM. This CDR3 is 18 amino acids long. CDR3 protein: CASTQVGVRMESSYEQYF. The CDR3 DNA is TGTGCCAGCACCCAAGTGGGGGTGAGAATGGAAAGCTCCTACGAGCAGTACTTC.

This clone occurred many times. The same CDR3 arises from other DNA sequences in this sample as well. This chain joins TRBV6-5 and TRBJ2-7; 13 bases map to TRBD2. CDR3 length: 15 residues. V shed 5 bases, J shed 6 bases, and the junction held 7 bases outside the gene matches. The germline CDR1 and CDR2 sequences are MNHEY and SVGAGI. CDR3 sequence reads: CASSTGLAGVAEQYF. In nucleotides, the CDR3 is TGTGCCAGCAGTACTGGACTAGCGGGAGTCGCCGAGCAGTACTTC.

This clone showed up just once. A much larger clone differs by one base, so this may be a read error. This chain connects TRBV4-2 to TRBJ2-2; 7 bases line up with TRBD2. This CDR3 has 18 residues. Germline CDR1 LGHNA, CDR2 YNFKEQ. In DNA form, the CDR3 reads TGTGCCGGCAGCCAAGTCGGGGCGGGAGCTTCGGGCACCGGGGAGCTGTTTTTT. Protein sequence: CAGSQVGAGASGTGELFF.

This chain links TRBV2 with TRBJ1-2; 9 positions match TRBD1. Germline V gene sequence: CDR1 SNHLY, CDR2 FYNNEI. The ends lost 2 bases at V and 8 bases at J; junction bases unmatched: 6. CDR3 length: 14 amino acids. The CDR3 loop is CASSELGQGDGYTF. The CDR3 bases are TGTGCCAGCAGTGAATTGGGACAGGGAGACGGCTACACCTTC.

This chain's CDR3 is CASSLGGTGVNYGYTF. The CDR3 nucleotides are TGTGCCAGCAGCTTGGGGGGGACAGGGGTGAACTATGGCTACACCTTC. This chain links TRBV5-4 with TRBJ1-2; 10 nucleotides line up with TRBD1. CDR3 length: 16 residues. The germline CDR1 and CDR2 sequences are SGHNT and YYREEE (reference sequence). The trim removed 0 bases at V and 2 bases at J, leaving 4 bases unmatched.

The chain carries TRBV30 and TRBJ2-1; D is possibly TRBD1 (5 bases). The CDR3 covers 12 residues. V lost 1 base to trimming and J lost 6 bases, with 7 bases between them. The germline gives CDR1 GTSNPN, CDR2 SVGIG (reference sequence). In DNA, the CDR3 is TGTGCCTGGAGTGACAGGATCAATGAGCAGTTCTTC. It yields the protein CAWSDRINEQFF.

This clone was counted many times. The CDR3 nucleotides are TGTGCCAGCACTCGTCAGATAGCCTACGAGCAGTACTTC. This codes for CASTRQIAYEQYF. J is TRBJ2-7 and V is TRBV2; D is unclear. V lost 7 bases and J 2 bases, leaving 12 bases between the germline ends. There are 13 residues in the CDR3. Germline assignment: CDR1 SNHLY and CDR2 FYNNEI.

The chain has TRBV19 and TRBJ2-7, with no clear D. The CDR3 extends over 14 amino acids. V was trimmed by 6 bases and J by 2 bases, leaving 14 bases between them. Germline V gene data show CDR1 as LNHDA and CDR2 as SQIVND (reference sequence). The CDR3 sequence is CASSPRRGPYEQYF. DNA of the CDR3: TGTGCCAGTAGCCCACGTCGCGGACCCTACGAGCAGTACTTC.

This clone was seen many times. This chain uses TRBV4-1 with TRBJ1-5; D is undetermined. The V gene lost 0 bases and the J gene lost 5 bases, with 20 bases spanning the gap. Per germline, CDR1 MGHRA and CDR2 YSYEKL. This CDR3 has 18 amino acids. The CDR3 region is CASSQEAVGEGEDQPQHF. The DNA of the CDR3 is TGCGCCAGCAGCCAAGAAGCGGTCGGGGAAGGTGAGGATCAGCCCCAGCATTTT.

CDR3 in amino acids: CASSLFGLAGVETQYF. The CDR3, as DNA: TGTGCCAGCAGTTTATTCGGGCTAGCGGGAGTAGAGACCCAGTACTTC. The chain carries TRBV28 and TRBJ2-5; the match to TRBD2 covers 10 bases. This CDR3 is built from 16 residues. Germline lookup yields CDR1 MDHEN and CDR2 SYDVKM. V lost 1 base to trimming and J lost 4 bases; unmatched junction nucleotides: 6. The complete variable domain, with remaining parts taken from reference TRBV28 and TRBJ2-5, reads DVKVTQSSRYLVKRTGEKVFLECVQDMDHENMFWYRQDPGLGLRLIYFSYDVKMKEKGDIPEGYSVSREKKERFSLILESASTNQTSMYLCASSLFGLAGVETQYFGPGTRLLVL.

This clone has a single count. The chain is built from TRBV15 and TRBJ1-1; no reliable D call. The CDR3 length is 14 residues. V lost 0 bases and J 6 bases, leaving 11 bases between the germline ends. CDR1 is LNHNV, CDR2 YYDKDF, per germline (reference sequence). DNA for the CDR3: TGTGCCACCAGCAGAGATTACTCGGGTTCTGAAGCTTTCTTT. Translated: CATSRDYSGSEAFF.

This clone was detected many times. The chain combines TRBV19 with TRBJ1-1; perhaps TRBD1 as D (6 bases). This CDR3 is 14 amino acids long. The germline V gene encodes CDR1 LNHDA and CDR2 SQIVND (reference sequence). V dropped 3 bases and J dropped 0 bases, with 8 bases sitting between them. CDR3: CASSMRGMNTEAFF. As DNA, the CDR3 is TGTGCCAGTAGTATGAGGGGGATGAACACTGAAGCTTTCTTT.

The chain employs TRBV5-1 and TRBJ2-7; TRBD2 aligns across 10 bases. Per the germline V gene, CDR1 is SGHRS and CDR2 is YFSETQ. This CDR3 is 14 amino acids long. Trimming took 6 bases from V and 2 from J; bases not matched to a gene: 5. CDR3 protein: CASNLAGEAYEQYF. In nucleotides, the CDR3 is TGCGCCAGCAACCTAGCGGGAGAGGCCTACGAGCAGTACTTC.

The chain uses TRBV2 and TRBJ2-5, with a weak D call TRBD2 (6 bases). The CDR3 spans 11 residues. CDR1 is SNHLY, CDR2 FYNNEI, per germline. The V gene lost 7 bases and the J gene lost 5 bases, with 8 bases spanning the gap. The CDR3 is CASIREETQYF. As DNA, the CDR3 is TGTGCCAGCATTCGGGAGGAGACCCAGTACTTC. Complete variable domain (other parts from reference TRBV2 and TRBJ2-5): EPEVTQTPSHQVTQMGQEVILRCVPISNHLYFYWYRQILGQKVEFLVSFYNNEISEKSEIFDDQFSVERPDGSNFTLKIRSTKLEDSAMYFCASIREETQYFGPGTRLLVL.

The chain uses TRBV9 and TRBJ2-7; D perhaps matches TRBD1 (7 bases). V was cut by 1 base and J by 4 bases, with 15 bases left in between. CDR3 size: 15 residues. CDR1 and CDR2 (germline): SGDLS, YYNGEE. CDR3 DNA: TGTGCCAGCAGCGTAACAGGGGACTTATCTTACGAGCAGTACTTC. It is translated as CASSVTGDLSYEQYF.

The V call is TRBV7-6, the J call TRBJ2-1, with D possibly being TRBD2 (5 bases). The CDR3 is 14 amino acids. Between the trimmed V and J ends, which lost 0 bases and 5 bases, there was a span of 8 bases. The germline CDR1 and CDR2 sequences are SGHVS and FNYEAQ. CDR3 region: CASSLAWTHNEQFF. The CDR3 region has the DNA TGTGCCAGCAGCTTAGCGTGGACTCACAATGAGCAGTTCTTC.

V gene TRBV11-3 combines with J gene TRBJ2-5, with D unresolved. Germline lookup yields CDR1 SGHNT and CDR2 YENEEA. This CDR3 has 14 residues. Trimming took off 0 bases at V and 5 bases at J, with 10 bases between the two ends. The CDR3 region is CASSLDRSVETQYF. The CDR3 nucleotides read TGTGCCAGCAGCTTAGATAGGAGCGTGGAGACCCAGTACTTC.

The table lists this clone with a count of one. This chain joins TRBV9 and TRBJ1-1, with D maybe TRBD1 (5 bases). CDR1 is SGDLS, CDR2 YYNGEE, per germline. V was trimmed by 0 bases and J by 3 bases, leaving 15 bases between them. This CDR3 contains 16 residues. The CDR3 region is CASSVGGHLGDTEAFF. CDR3 bases: TGTGCCAGCAGCGTAGGAGGACACCTGGGGGACACTGAAGCTTTCTTT. The entire variable domain, with the rest obtained from reference TRBV9 and TRBJ1-1, is as follows: DSGVTQTPKHLITATGQRVTLRCSPRSGDLSVYWYQQSLDQGLQFLIQYYNGEERAKGNILERFSAQQFPDLHSELNLSSLELGDSALYFCASSVGGHLGDTEAFFGQGTRLTVV.